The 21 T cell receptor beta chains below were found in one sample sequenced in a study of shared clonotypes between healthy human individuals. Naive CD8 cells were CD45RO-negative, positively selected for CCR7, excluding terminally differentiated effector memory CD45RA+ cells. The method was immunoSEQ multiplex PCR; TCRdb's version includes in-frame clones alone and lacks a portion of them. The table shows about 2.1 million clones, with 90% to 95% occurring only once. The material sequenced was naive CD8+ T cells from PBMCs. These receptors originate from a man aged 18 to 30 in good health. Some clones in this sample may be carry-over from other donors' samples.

CDR3 sequence reads: CAWMAGRISGNTIYF. DNA of the CDR3: TGTGCCTGGATGGCAGGACGGATCTCTGGAAACACCATATATTTT. This chain uses TRBV30 with TRBJ1-3; D call uncertain. Germline CDR1 reads GTSNPN; CDR2 reads SVGIG (reference sequence). The CDR3 covers 15 residues. Trimming shortened V by 4 bases and J by 0 bases, and 13 bases separated the two germline ends. The variable domain in full, completed from reference TRBV30 and TRBJ1-3, reads SQTIHQWPATLVQPVGSPLSLECTVEGTSNPNLYWYRQAAGRGLQLLFYSVGIGQISSEVPQNLSASRPQDRQFILSSKKLLLSDSGFYLCAWMAGRISGNTIYFGEGSWLTVV.

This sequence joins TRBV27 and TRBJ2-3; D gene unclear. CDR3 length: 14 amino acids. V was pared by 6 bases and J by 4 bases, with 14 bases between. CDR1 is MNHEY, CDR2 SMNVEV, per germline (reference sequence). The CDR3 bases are TGTGCCAGCAGGGTGGAGCCGGCCGCAGATACGCAGTATTTT. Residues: CASRVEPAADTQYF.

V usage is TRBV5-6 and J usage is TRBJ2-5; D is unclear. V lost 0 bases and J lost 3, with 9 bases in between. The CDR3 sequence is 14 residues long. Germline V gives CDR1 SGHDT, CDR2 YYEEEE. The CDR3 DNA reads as TGTGCCAGCAGCTTGGGGGCCCAGGAAGAGACCCAGTACTTC. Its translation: CASSLGAQEETQYF.

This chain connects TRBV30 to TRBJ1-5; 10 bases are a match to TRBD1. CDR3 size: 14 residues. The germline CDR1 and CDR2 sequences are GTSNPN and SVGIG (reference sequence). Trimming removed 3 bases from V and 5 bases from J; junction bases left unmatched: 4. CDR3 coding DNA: TGTGCCTGGAGCGGAGGGACAGGGGATCAGCCCCAGCATTTT. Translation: CAWSGGTGDQPQHF. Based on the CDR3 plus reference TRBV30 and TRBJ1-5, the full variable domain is SQTIHQWPATLVQPVGSPLSLECTVEGTSNPNLYWYRQAAGRGLQLLFYSVGIGQISSEVPQNLSASRPQDRQFILSSKKLLLSDSGFYLCAWSGGTGDQPQHFGDGTRLSIL.

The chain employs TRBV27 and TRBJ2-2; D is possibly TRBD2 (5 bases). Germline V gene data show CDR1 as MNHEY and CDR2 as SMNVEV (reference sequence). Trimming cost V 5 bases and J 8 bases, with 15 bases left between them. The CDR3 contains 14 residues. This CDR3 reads CASSPRTQPGELFF. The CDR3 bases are TGTGCCAGCAGTCCCCGGACTCAACCGGGGGAGCTGTTTTTT.

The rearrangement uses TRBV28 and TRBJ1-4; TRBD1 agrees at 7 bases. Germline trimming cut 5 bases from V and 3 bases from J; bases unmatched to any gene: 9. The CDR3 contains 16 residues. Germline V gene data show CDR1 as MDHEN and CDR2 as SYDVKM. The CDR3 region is CASSTRQGRANEKLFF. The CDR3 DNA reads TGTGCCAGCAGTACCAGACAGGGTCGGGCTAATGAAAAACTGTTTTTT.

CDR3 in amino acids: CASSEFRTGRSEQYF. Here the CDR3 DNA reads TGCGCCAGCAGTGAATTTAGAACAGGGCGATCCGAGCAGTACTTC. The chain couples TRBV10-2 to TRBJ2-7, with D perhaps TRBD1 (6 bases). CDR3 length: 15 residues. Trimming pared 3 bases from V and 6 bases from J, leaving 18 bases between. Germline V gene data show CDR1 as WSHSY and CDR2 as SAAADI.

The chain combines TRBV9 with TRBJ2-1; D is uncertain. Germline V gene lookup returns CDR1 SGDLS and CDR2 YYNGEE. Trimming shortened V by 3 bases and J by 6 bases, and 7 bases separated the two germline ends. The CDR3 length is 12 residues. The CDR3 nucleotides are TGTGCCAGCAGCGCAATCACCAATGAGCAGTTCTTC. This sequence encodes CASSAITNEQFF.

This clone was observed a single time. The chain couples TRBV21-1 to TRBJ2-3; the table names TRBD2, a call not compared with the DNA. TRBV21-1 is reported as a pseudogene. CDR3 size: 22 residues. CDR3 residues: CASSLLYGRAGGPIAKADTQYF. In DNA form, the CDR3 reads TGTGCCAGCAGCCTCCTGTACGGCAGAGCGGGAGGGCCAATTGCTAAGGCAGATACGCAGTATTTT.

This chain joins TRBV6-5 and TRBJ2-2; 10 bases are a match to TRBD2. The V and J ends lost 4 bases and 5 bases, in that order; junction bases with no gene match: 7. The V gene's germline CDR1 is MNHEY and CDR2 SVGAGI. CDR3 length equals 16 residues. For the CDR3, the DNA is TGTGCCAGCAGTTCGCGTAGCGGGAGGCGGACCGGGGAGCTGTTTTTT. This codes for CASSSRSGRRTGELFF.

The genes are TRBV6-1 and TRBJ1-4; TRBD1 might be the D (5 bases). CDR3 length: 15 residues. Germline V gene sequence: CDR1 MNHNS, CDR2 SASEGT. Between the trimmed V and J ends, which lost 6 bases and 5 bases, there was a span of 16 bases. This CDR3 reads CASRGPGRLNEKLFF. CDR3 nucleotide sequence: TGTGCCAGCAGGGGACCGGGACGGCTCAATGAAAAACTGTTTTTT.

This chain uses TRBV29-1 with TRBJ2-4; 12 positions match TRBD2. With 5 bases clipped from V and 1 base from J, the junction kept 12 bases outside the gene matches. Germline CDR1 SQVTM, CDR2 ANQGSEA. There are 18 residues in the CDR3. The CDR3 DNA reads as TGCAGCGTTCGACTAGCGGGAGTTCCCCCCCTGGCCAAAAACATTCAGTACTTC. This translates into CSVRLAGVPPLAKNIQYF.

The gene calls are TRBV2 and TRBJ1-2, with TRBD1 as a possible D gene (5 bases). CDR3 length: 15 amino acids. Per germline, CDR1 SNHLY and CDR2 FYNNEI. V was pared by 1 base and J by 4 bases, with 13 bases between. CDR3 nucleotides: TGTGCCAGCAGTGAAGATTCGGGACGGACCTATGGCTACACCTTC. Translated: CASSEDSGRTYGYTF.

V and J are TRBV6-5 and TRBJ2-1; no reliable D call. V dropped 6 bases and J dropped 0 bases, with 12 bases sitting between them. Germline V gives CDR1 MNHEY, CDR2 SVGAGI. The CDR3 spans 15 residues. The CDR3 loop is CASRGKGASYNEQFF. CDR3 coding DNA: TGTGCCAGCAGAGGAAAGGGCGCCTCCTACAATGAGCAGTTCTTC.

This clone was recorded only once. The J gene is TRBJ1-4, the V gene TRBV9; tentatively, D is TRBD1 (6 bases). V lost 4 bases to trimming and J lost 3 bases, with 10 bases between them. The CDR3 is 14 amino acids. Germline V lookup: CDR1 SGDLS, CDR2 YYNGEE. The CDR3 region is CASSNREANEKLFF. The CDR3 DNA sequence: TGTGCCAGCAGCAACAGGGAAGCTAATGAAAAACTGTTTTTT.

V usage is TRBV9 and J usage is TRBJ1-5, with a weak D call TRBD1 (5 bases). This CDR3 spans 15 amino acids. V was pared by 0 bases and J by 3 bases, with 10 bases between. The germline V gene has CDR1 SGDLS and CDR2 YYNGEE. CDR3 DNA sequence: TGTGCCAGCAGCGTAGGTGGGGCCTTCAATCAGCCCCAGCATTTT. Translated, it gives CASSVGGAFNQPQHF.

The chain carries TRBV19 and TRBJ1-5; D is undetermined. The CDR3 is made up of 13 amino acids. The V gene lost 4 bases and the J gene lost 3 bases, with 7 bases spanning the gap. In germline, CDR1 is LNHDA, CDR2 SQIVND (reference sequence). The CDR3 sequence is CASSTHFNQPQHF. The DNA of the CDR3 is TGTGCCAGTAGTACACATTTCAATCAGCCCCAGCATTTT.

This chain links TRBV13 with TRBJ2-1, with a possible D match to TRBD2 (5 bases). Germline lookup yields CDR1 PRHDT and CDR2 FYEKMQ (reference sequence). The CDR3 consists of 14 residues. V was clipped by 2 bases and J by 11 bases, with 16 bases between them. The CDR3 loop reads CASSLRASPPQQFF. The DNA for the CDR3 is TGTGCCAGCAGCTTACGCGCTAGCCCTCCCCAGCAGTTCTTC.

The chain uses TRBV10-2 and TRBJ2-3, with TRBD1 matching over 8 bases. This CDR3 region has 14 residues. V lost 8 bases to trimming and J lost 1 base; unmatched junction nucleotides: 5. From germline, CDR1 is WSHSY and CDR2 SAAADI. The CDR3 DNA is TGCGCCAGCGAACCAGGGGGCGGCACAGATACGCAGTATTTT. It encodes CASEPGGGTDTQYF.

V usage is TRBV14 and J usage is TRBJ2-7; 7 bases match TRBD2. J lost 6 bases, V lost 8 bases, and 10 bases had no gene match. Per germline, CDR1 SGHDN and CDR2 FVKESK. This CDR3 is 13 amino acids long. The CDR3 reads CASSWGGRSEQYF. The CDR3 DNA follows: TGTGCCAGCTCTTGGGGGGGTCGGAGCGAGCAGTACTTC.

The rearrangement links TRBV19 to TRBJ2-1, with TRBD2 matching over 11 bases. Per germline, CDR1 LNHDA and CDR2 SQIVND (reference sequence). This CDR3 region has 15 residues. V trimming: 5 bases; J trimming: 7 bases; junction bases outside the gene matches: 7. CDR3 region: CASSELAGGGNEQFF. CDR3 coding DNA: TGTGCCAGTAGTGAGTTAGCGGGAGGGGGAAATGAGCAGTTCTTC.